The 18 T cell receptor beta chains given below trace back to one sample, sequenced in a study of OX40 agonist ivuxolimab in advanced cancers. Only in-frame clones appear in the TCRdb table, and some are missing; sequencing was by immunoSEQ multiplex PCR. The sample holds about 76,000 clones, about 88% seen once. This specimen was CD4+ or CD8+ T cells sorted from blood, taken in a trial of the OX40 agonist ivuxolimab. The receptors were gathered from an adult with an advanced solid tumor such as melanoma, head and neck, liver or kidney cancer.

Concerning this clone: In the same sample, other DNA sequences code for this CDR3. CDR3 in DNA: TGCAGCGTTGAGACGGGGCTAAGGGAGACCCAGTACTTC. Translating it yields CSVETGLRETQYF. This chain uses TRBV29-1 with TRBJ2-5; TRBD1 or TRBD2 may be the D gene (5 bases each). This CDR3 is 13 amino acids long. V dropped 3 bases and J dropped 5 bases, with 13 bases sitting between them. Germline V gene data show CDR1 as SQVTM and CDR2 as ANQGSEA.

V usage is TRBV28 and J usage is TRBJ1-5; D remains unclear. Trimming pared 6 bases from V and 0 bases from J, leaving 6 bases between. Germline loops: CDR1 MDHEN, CDR2 SYDVKM. This CDR3 comprises 13 residues. CDR3 protein: CASRIYSNQPQHF. The CDR3 region has the DNA TGTGCCAGCAGAATTTATAGCAATCAGCCCCAGCATTTT.

CDR3 sequence reads: CASSIGTTHQETQYF. In DNA, the CDR3 is TGTGCCAGCAGTATTGGGACTACCCACCAAGAGACCCAGTACTTC. This chain uses TRBV6-9 with TRBJ2-5, with 7 bases that match TRBD2. Germline CDR1 reads MNHGY; CDR2 reads SVAAGI. The CDR3 loop spans 15 amino acids. With 5 bases clipped from V and 0 bases from J, the junction kept 6 bases outside the gene matches.

As DNA, the CDR3 is TGTGCCAGCAGCTTAGGGGAGATCTACGAGCAGTACTTC. This encodes CASSLGEIYEQYF. This chain connects TRBV7-9 to TRBJ2-7; D is possibly TRBD2 (5 bases). Trimming removed 1 base from V and 3 bases from J, with 7 bases in between. Germline CDR1 SEHNR, CDR2 FQNEAQ (reference sequence). The CDR3 extends over 13 amino acids.

This chain connects TRBV12-2 to TRBJ2-3; the D call TRBD1 from the table was never checked on the DNA. TRBV12-2 is given as a pseudogene. The CDR3 contains 20 residues. The CDR3 nucleotides are TGTGCAAGTCGCTTTGGGTCTGACAGGAACGTGCAACTCAGCACAGATACGCAGTATTTT. Encoded protein: CASRFGSDRNVQLSTDTQYF.

The V and J genes are TRBV2 and TRBJ2-3, with D uncertain. V lost 5 bases and J lost 1, with 13 bases in between. The CDR3 covers 15 residues. Looked up from germline, CDR1 is SNHLY and CDR2 is FYNNEI. CDR3 loop: CASSSRFRGTDTQYF. The DNA for the CDR3 is TGTGCCAGCAGTTCTCGTTTCCGGGGCACAGATACGCAGTATTTT.

This CDR3 is CASSVDPRANTGELFF. The CDR3 coding sequence is TGTGCCAGCAGCGTAGATCCAAGAGCGAACACCGGGGAGCTGTTTTTT. The chain uses TRBV9 and TRBJ2-2; D remains ambiguous. The V and J ends lost 0 bases and 0 bases respectively, with 9 bases between them. The CDR3 spans 16 residues. CDR1 is SGDLS and CDR2 is YYNGEE in the germline V gene.

This clone occurred a few times. V and J are TRBV10-3 and TRBJ1-6, with D tentatively TRBD1 (5 bases). Germline values: CDR1 ENHRY, CDR2 SYGVKD. The CDR3 totals 13 residues. Trimming left V 7 bases short and J 7 bases short, with 11 bases between. CDR3 sequence (DNA): TGTGCCATCAAGAGGGGCGAGAATTCACCCCTCCACTTT. Amino acids: CAIKRGENSPLHF.

A single count supports this clone. The V call is TRBV6-5, the J call TRBJ1-6; D unclear. The CDR3 runs to 16 residues. Trimming pared 2 bases from V and 13 bases from J, leaving 21 bases between. CDR1 is MNHEY and CDR2 is SVGAGI in the germline V gene. The CDR3 region is CASSYESTDGGLPLHF. Written as DNA, the CDR3 is TGTGCCAGCAGTTACGAATCGACGGACGGCGGGCTCCCCCTCCACTTT.

This clone was counted between two and nine times. This chain links TRBV29-1 with TRBJ2-3; D unclear. V was trimmed by 4 bases and J by 6 bases, leaving 14 bases between them. This CDR3 comprises 13 residues. Germline V lookup: CDR1 SQVTM, CDR2 ANQGSEA. The CDR3 bases are TGCAGCGTTGTAGGGCAGGTGGGGGATACGCAGTATTTT. Translating gives CSVVGQVGDTQYF.

This clone has just a few counts. V is TRBV5-1 and J is TRBJ2-1; unclear D gene. Germline CDR1 reads SGHRS; CDR2 reads YFSETQ. The CDR3 runs to 15 residues. Trimming stripped 0 bases from V and 8 bases from J, with 15 bases between. CDR3 bases: TGCGCCAGCAGCTTGGGTTCCGGGTTTTTCCATGAGCAGTTCTTC. Amino acid sequence: CASSLGSGFFHEQFF. Filled out from reference TRBV5-1 and TRBJ2-1, the complete variable domain reads KAGVTQTPRYLIKTRGQQVTLSCSPISGHRSVSWYQQTPGQGLQFLFEYFSETQRNKGNFPGRFSGRQFSNSRSEMNVSTLELGDSALYLCASSLGSGFFHEQFFGPGTRLTVL.

This clone has a handful of counts. J is TRBJ1-5 and V is TRBV28; D call uncertain. The germline CDR1 and CDR2 sequences are MDHEN and SYDVKM. The CDR3 length is 15 residues. V gave up 2 bases and J gave up 4 bases, with 12 bases separating them. The CDR3 DNA reads as TGTGCCAGCAGTTTAGACGAACCACAGAATCAGCCCCAGCATTTT. It specifies CASSLDEPQNQPQHF.

V and J are TRBV18 and TRBJ1-1, with D maybe TRBD1 (5 bases). Trimming took off 2 bases at V and 4 bases at J, with 17 bases between the two ends. Germline V gene lookup returns CDR1 KGHSH and CDR2 LQKENI. CDR3 length: 16 residues. This chain's CDR3 is CASSPGFTAGGTEAFF. CDR3 bases: TGTGCCAGCTCACCAGGATTTACAGCGGGGGGCACTGAAGCTTTCTTT.

The chain uses TRBV7-2 and TRBJ2-3; D may be TRBD1 (5 bases). Germline values: CDR1 SGHTA, CDR2 FQGNSA. The V end lost 0 bases, the J end lost 5 bases, and 9 bases lay between the germline ends. The CDR3 has 14 amino acids. CDR3 in amino acids: CASSLAHRQDTQYF. The CDR3 DNA reads TGTGCCAGCAGCTTAGCGCACAGGCAAGATACGCAGTATTTT. The full variable domain, completed using reference TRBV7-2 and TRBJ2-3, is GAGVSQSPSNKVTEKGKDVELRCDPISGHTALYWYRQSLGQGLEFLIYFQGNSAPDKSGLPSDRFSAERTGGSVSTLTIQRTQQEDSAVYLCASSLAHRQDTQYFGPGTRLTVL.

The chain recombines TRBV6-5 with TRBJ1-6, with D tentatively TRBD1 (5 bases). CDR1 is MNHEY and CDR2 is SVGAGI in the germline V gene. The CDR3 is made up of 14 amino acids. Trimming left V 6 bases short and J 7 bases short, with 13 bases between. The CDR3 sequence: CASSARDGNSPLHF. For the CDR3, the DNA is TGTGCCAGCAGCGCCCGGGACGGGAATTCACCCCTCCACTTT.

The chain combines TRBV13 with TRBJ2-7; D is possibly TRBD2 (5 bases). This CDR3 has 14 amino acids. Germline V gives CDR1 PRHDT, CDR2 FYEKMQ (reference sequence). The V end lost 4 bases, the J end lost 1 base, and 11 bases lay between the germline ends. The CDR3 sequence is CASSWTELSYEQYF. DNA for the CDR3: TGTGCCAGCAGCTGGACTGAGCTATCCTACGAGCAGTACTTC.

As concerns this clone: The same CDR3 is also encoded by other DNA sequences in this sample. The CDR3 bases are TGTGCCAGCAGTGGAGGTCAGGGGGCTCGGGAGACCCAGTACTTC. Protein product: CASSGGQGARETQYF. The chain is built from TRBV2 and TRBJ2-5; 8 bases are a match to TRBD1. The CDR3 contains 15 residues. CDR1 is SNHLY and CDR2 is FYNNEI in the germline V gene. J lost 5 bases, V lost 4 bases, and 9 bases had no gene match.

V and J are TRBV19 and TRBJ2-3; 7 bases map to TRBD1. V shed 6 bases and J 5 bases; nucleotides not matched to a gene: 2. Germline V gene lookup returns CDR1 LNHDA and CDR2 SQIVND (reference sequence). The CDR3 is 12 amino acids. The CDR3 spells CASRRTGDTQYF. In DNA, the CDR3 is TGTGCCAGTAGGCGGACAGGAGATACGCAGTATTTT.